These 30 T cell receptor beta chains came from one sample sequenced in a study of tumor-infiltrating lymphocytes in primary liver carcinoma. A primer in the constant region served to generate TCR beta cDNA from 500 ng of total RNA. Three-round nested multiplex PCR performed with slightly modified ARM-PCR produced the TCR beta libraries. Rounds one and two of PCR, each of 10 to 11 cycles, were primed with TRBV1-TRBV30 forward primers and a C-beta reverse primer. TCRdb used MiXCR to reprocess the multiplex PCR reads, holding one entry per CDR3 protein. The sample holds over 75,000 distinct CDR3 sequences, less than 70% seen once. DNA and RNA were both co-extracted from approximately 20-30 mg of bulk tissue that had not been sorted. Sequenced material: tumor-adjacent normal liver tissue. Receptor source: a man aged 40-49 years with primary liver carcinoma and hepatitis B virus infection.

Worth noting for this clonotype: One end of the junction varies from germline; a read error may be responsible. The chain joins TRBV10-2 to TRBJ1-2; unclear D gene. The CDR3 runs 15 residues. Germline CDR1 and CDR2: WSHSY and SAAADI. The CDR3 spells CASSGLRVSNYGYTF. In DNA form, the CDR3 reads TGCGCCAGTAGTGGGCTTCGGGTCTCAAACTATGGCTACACCTTC.

The V and J genes are TRBV7-9 and TRBJ2-7; tentatively, D is TRBD1 (7 bases). Trimming pared 4 bases from V and 3 bases from J, leaving 16 bases between. The CDR3 totals 15 residues. The V gene's germline CDR1 is SEHNR and CDR2 FQNEAQ (reference sequence). In nucleotides, the CDR3 is TGTGCCAGCAGCTCCGAGGGGGGACAGTTCTACGAGCAGTACTTC. Residues: CASSSEGGQFYEQYF.

Details on this clonotype: This may be a read error: a much more frequent sequence differs by one nucleotide. The rearrangement joins TRBV7-9 to TRBJ2-1; weak D call: TRBD2 (7 bases). Looked up from germline, CDR1 is SEHNR and CDR2 is FQNEAQ (reference sequence). The CDR3 extends over 13 amino acids. In DNA form, the CDR3 reads TGTGCCAGCAGCCGTTCGGGGGGCTATGAGCTGTTCTTC. This translates into CASSRSGGYELFF.

This clonotype appeared many times. At one of its ends the junction is not consistent with the germline gene, which may arise from a read error. This chain uses TRBV11-1 with TRBJ2-2, with TRBD2 identical over 7 bases. The CDR3 has 13 residues. Germline CDR1 SGHAT, CDR2 FQDESV (reference sequence). The CDR3 spells CASSLLAGGGLFF. The DNA for the CDR3 is TGTGCCAGCAGCCTACTAGCCGGCGGGGGGCTGTTTTTT.

This clonotype was detected a few times. A read error may explain this, as a much larger clone is one base away. This chain joins TRBV12-3 or TRBV12-4 and TRBJ1-1; weak D call: TRBD1 (5 bases). This CDR3 has 16 amino acids. Trimming removed 5 bases from V and 1 base from J, with 17 bases in between. The CDR3 DNA reads TGTGCCAGCAGTCTCCCCGGGGCAGGGAGGAACACTGAAGCTTTCTTT. Translation: CASSLPGAGRNTEAFF.

This clonotype has at least ten counts. The genes are TRBV4-2 and TRBJ2-3; TRBD1 or TRBD2 may be the D gene (5 bases each). The V end was cut by 5 bases, the J end by 1 base, with 28 bases between. Per the germline V gene, CDR1 is LGHNA and CDR2 is YNFKEQ. The CDR3 sequence is 20 residues long. The chain's CDR3 is CASSTRYPRTPRDRTDTQYF. As DNA, the CDR3 is TGTGCCAGCAGCACCAGATACCCGAGGACCCCCCGGGACCGCACAGATACGCAGTATTTT.

For this clonotype: The germline gene is not matched at one end of the junction; a read error may be the cause. The chain couples TRBV18 to TRBJ2-7, with 15 bases identical to TRBD2. This CDR3 has 18 residues. The germline CDR1 and CDR2 sequences are KGHSH and LQKENI. As DNA, the CDR3 is TGTGTCAGCTCACAGGGACTAGCGGGAGGCCAAAGCTCCTACGAGCAGTACTTC. Translated, it gives CVSSQGLAGGQSSYEQYF.

The chain combines TRBV29-1 with TRBJ1-1; possible D gene TRBD1, 5 bases. Looked up from germline, CDR1 is SQVTM and CDR2 is ANQGSEA. Trimming pared 6 bases from V and 7 bases from J, leaving 21 bases between. The CDR3 is 14 amino acids. CDR3 sequence (DNA): TGCAGCGTGTCAGGGACTGAGGGTTTGGGTGAAGCTTTCTTT. Translation: CSVSGTEGLGEAFF.

This rearrangement joins TRBV11-2 to TRBJ1-3; TRBD1 matches 7 bases. The V gene end was trimmed by 1 base and the J gene end by 0 bases; junction bases not matched to a gene: 12. CDR1 is SGHAT and CDR2 is FQNNGV in the germline V gene. This CDR3 is 19 amino acids long. The chain's CDR3 is CASSLAYRDRDSSGNTIYF. DNA of the CDR3: TGTGCCAGCAGCTTAGCTTATCGGGACAGAGATTCCTCTGGAAACACCATATATTTT.

Note on this clonotype: A read error may explain this, as a much larger clone is one base away. The V gene is TRBV10-3, the J gene TRBJ1-1, with 7 bases that match TRBD1. The CDR3 runs 15 residues. Germline V gene lookup returns CDR1 ENHRY and CDR2 SYGVKD. Written as DNA, the CDR3 is TGTACCATCACTAGAGGGACAGCCATGAACACTGAAGCTTTCTTT. The encoded protein is CTITRGTAMNTEAFF.

As concerns this clonotype: The conserved closing phenylalanine or tryptophan is absent in this CDR3, likely reflecting a read error. The chain uses TRBV4-2 and TRBJ2-7; the D gene is possibly TRBD1 (5 bases). Germline loops: CDR1 LGHNA, CDR2 YNFKEQ. V lost 4 bases to trimming and J lost 2 bases, with 15 bases between them. The CDR3 extends over 15 amino acids. For the CDR3, the DNA is TGTGCCAGCAGCCTCGATGGGGCCCGGACCTACGAGCAGTACTCC. It encodes CASSLDGARTYEQYS.

This clonotype appeared many times. V is TRBV27 and J is TRBJ2-1; TRBD1 aligns across 8 bases. The ends lost 5 bases at V and 5 bases at J; junction bases unmatched: 5. Germline V gene sequence: CDR1 MNHEY, CDR2 SMNVEV (reference sequence). The CDR3 is 14 amino acids. The CDR3 is CASSEGQVDNEQFF. CDR3 bases: TGTGCCAGCAGTGAGGGACAGGTAGACAATGAGCAGTTCTTC.

With regard to this clonotype: A junction boundary mismatches the germline segment, possibly from a read error. The chain employs TRBV6-5 and TRBJ2-7; perhaps D is TRBD1 or TRBD2 (5 bases each). This CDR3 contains 14 residues. The germline V gene encodes CDR1 MNHEY and CDR2 SVGAGI. In nucleotides, the CDR3 is TGTGCCAGCAGTCCATCCCGGGTCAGGGTGGAGGAGTATTTC. Its protein product is CASSPSRVRVEEYF.

As concerns this clonotype: Germline is not matched at one junction end, which may reflect a read error. CDR3 bases: TGTGCCAACTCACCCAGTAACTCGGATACGCAGTATTTT. Translating it yields CANSPSNSDTQYF. The chain joins TRBV18 to TRBJ2-3; no reliable D call. The CDR3 has 13 amino acids. Germline V gene data show CDR1 as KGHSH and CDR2 as LQKENI.

On this clonotype: With a much larger clone just one base away, this may be a read error. The V call is TRBV10-3, the J call TRBJ2-7, with 13 positions matching TRBD2. The CDR3 contains 15 residues. Germline assignment: CDR1 ENHRY and CDR2 SYGVKD. J lost 7 bases, V lost 7 bases, and 10 bases had no gene match. CDR3 residues: CAITPGLAGKGEQYF. The CDR3 nucleotides read TGTGCCATCACCCCGGGACTAGCGGGAAAGGGAGAGCAGTACTTC.

Regarding this clonotype: A read error may account for a junction end that differs from germline. This sequence joins TRBV11-2 and TRBJ1-5, with D perhaps TRBD1 (6 bases). Germline CDR1 SGHAT, CDR2 FQNNGV. This CDR3 is built from 13 residues. The CDR3 loop is CANSTGINQPQHF. The CDR3 DNA reads TGTGCCAACTCTACAGGGATCAATCAGCCTCAGCATTTT. The variable domain in full, completed from reference TRBV11-2 and TRBJ1-5, reads EAGVAQSPRYKIIEKRQSVAFWCNPISGHATLYWYQQILGQGPKLLIQFQNNGVVDDSQLPKDRFSAERLKGVDSTLKIQPAKLEDSAVYLCANSTGINQPQHFGDGTRLSIL.

Points on this clonotype: Germline is not matched at one junction end, which may reflect a read error. The chain has TRBV5-1 and TRBJ1-1; TRBD1 matches 9 bases. The CDR3 contains 17 residues. In germline, CDR1 is SGHRS, CDR2 YFSETQ. The CDR3 sequence: CANSPAGQGLRNTEAFF. CDR3 in DNA: TGCGCCAACAGCCCCGCCGGACAGGGGTTACGGAACACTGAAGCTTTCTTT.

This clonotype was seen just once. Being one base from a much bigger clone, this may be a read error. The chain employs TRBV10-3 and TRBJ1-1; D is uncertain. Per the germline V gene, CDR1 is ENHRY and CDR2 is SYGVKD. The CDR3 is 14 residues long. The CDR3 reads CAISEGSQNAEAFF. CDR3 nucleotide sequence: TGTGCCATCAGTGAGGGCAGCCAGAACGCTGAAGCTTTCTTT.

This clonotype was picked up a small number of times. The chain is built from TRBV29-1 and TRBJ2-1, with 9 bases lining up with TRBD2. Per the germline V gene, CDR1 is SQVTM and CDR2 is ANQGSEA. The V gene end was trimmed by 6 bases and the J gene end by 3 bases; junction bases not matched to a gene: 6. The CDR3 contains 14 residues. CDR3 DNA: TGCAGCGTGGCTCGGACTAGCGTCTACAATGAGCAGTTCTTC. Its translation is CSVARTSVYNEQFF.

About this clonotype: This may come from a read error, since a much larger clone is one base off. The chain has TRBV5-5 and TRBJ2-5; tentative D call: TRBD2 (6 bases). The CDR3 runs 16 residues. The germline gives CDR1 SGHKS, CDR2 YYEKEE (reference sequence). V lost 6 bases, J lost 6 bases, and 24 bases lay in between. CDR3 nucleotide sequence: TGTGCCAGCACCACTGCTGTGATTACAGGAGGGCAGACCCAGTACTTC. It translates to CASTTAVITGGQTQYF. Together with reference TRBV5-5 and TRBJ2-5, the CDR3 gives the full variable domain: DAGVTQSPTHLIKTRGQQVTLRCSPISGHKSVSWYQQVLGQGPQFIFQYYEKEERGRGNFPDRFSARQFPNYSSELNVNALLLGDSALYLCASTTAVITGGQTQYFGPGTRLLVL.

As concerns this clonotype: Germline is not matched at one junction end, which may reflect a read error. The V gene is TRBV29-1, the J gene TRBJ2-3; the D gene is possibly TRBD2 (6 bases). This CDR3 is built from 15 residues. Germline CDR1 SQVTM, CDR2 ANQGSEA. Here the CDR3 DNA reads TGCAGCGTTGAAAATAGCGGTACCAGCACAGATACGCACTGTTTT. Its translation is CSVENSGTSTDTHCF.

Points on this clonotype: The junction departs from the called germline gene at one end, perhaps through a read error. V gene TRBV11-2 combines with J gene TRBJ2-1; 7 positions match TRBD1. CDR1 and CDR2 (germline): SGHAT, FQNNGV. The CDR3 totals 14 residues. The CDR3 reads CTSSSAAGGNEQFF. Written as DNA, the CDR3 is TGTACCAGCAGCTCCGCCGCAGGGGGTAATGAGCAGTTCTTC.

This clonotype showed up many times. The genes are TRBV10-1 and TRBJ2-2; D not certain. The CDR3 contains 16 residues. V was clipped by 5 bases and J by 5 bases, with 18 bases between them. Germline assignment: CDR1 WNHNN and CDR2 SYGVQD (reference sequence). The CDR3 coding sequence is TGCGCCAGCAGTCTCATACACGGACGGGTGACCGGGGAGCTGTTTTTT. Protein sequence: CASSLIHGRVTGELFF.

The rearrangement joins TRBV11-2 to TRBJ2-5; D remains unclear. V dropped 2 bases and J dropped 10 bases, with 17 bases sitting between them. Germline loops: CDR1 SGHAT, CDR2 FQNNGV. The CDR3 covers 14 residues. The CDR3 coding sequence is TGTGCCAGCAGCTTAATGTACTCAGCTTGGATCCAGTACTTC. Its translation: CASSLMYSAWIQYF.

Concerning this clonotype itself: Germline is not matched at one junction end, which may reflect a read error. The rearrangement links TRBV11-2 to TRBJ2-3; possible D gene TRBD2, 5 bases. Germline CDR1 is SGHAT and CDR2 is FQNNGV. The CDR3 contains 14 residues. The CDR3 DNA is TGTGCCAGCAACTTAATTGGCGGGACAGATACGCAGTATTTT. It yields the protein CASNLIGGTDTQYF.

Comments on this clonotype: Germline and junction disagree at one end, which may indicate a read error. The chain links TRBV6-6 to TRBJ1-4; TRBD1 might be the D (6 bases). Germline V gene sequence: CDR1 MNHNY, CDR2 SVGAGI (reference sequence). CDR3 length equals 14 residues. The CDR3 nucleotides are TGTGCCAGCACCCCTGGGGGCCTGCTAGATGAACTGTTTTTC. Protein: CASTPGGLLDELFF.

This clonotype was counted at least ten times. The rearrangement links TRBV5-4 to TRBJ1-5; 10 bases line up with TRBD1. Germline V gene lookup returns CDR1 SGHNT and CDR2 YYREEE (reference sequence). Trimming took 0 bases from V and 1 from J; bases not matched to a gene: 1. This CDR3 spans 16 amino acids. The chain's CDR3 is CASSLGGQGSNQPQHF. The DNA for the CDR3 is TGTGCCAGCAGCTTGGGGGGACAGGGGAGCAATCAGCCCCAGCATTTT.

Comment on this clonotype: A much larger clone differs from this one at a single base, so this may be a read error. The rearrangement joins TRBV5-5 to TRBJ1-6; TRBD1 aligns across 7 bases. The CDR3 is made up of 16 amino acids. Germline V lookup: CDR1 SGHKS, CDR2 YYEKEE (reference sequence). V shed 8 bases and J 5 bases; nucleotides not matched to a gene: 13. The chain's CDR3 is CARSTTGAANNSPLHF. The CDR3 DNA sequence: TGTGCCAGAAGCACCACAGGGGCCGCAAATAATTCACCCCTCCACTTT. Full variable domain (missing parts from reference TRBV5-5 and TRBJ1-6): DAGVTQSPTHLIKTRGQQVTLRCSPISGHKSVSWYQQVLGQGPQFIFQYYEKEERGRGNFPDRFSARQFPNYSSELNVNALLLGDSALYLCARSTTGAANNSPLHFGNGTRLTVT.

V gene TRBV11-2 combines with J gene TRBJ2-1; D is unclear. Between the trimmed V and J ends, which lost 3 bases and 6 bases, there was a span of 15 bases. Germline V gene lookup returns CDR1 SGHAT and CDR2 FQNNGV. This CDR3 is built from 15 residues. The chain's CDR3 is CASSFTNGRLNEQFF. The CDR3 DNA follows: TGTGCCAGCAGCTTCACTAACGGAAGGCTCAATGAGCAGTTCTTC.

There are a few counts of this clonotype. A much bigger clone sits one base away, suggesting this may be a read error. The rearrangement joins TRBV10-3 to TRBJ2-1; 10 bases match TRBD2. The V gene's germline CDR1 is ENHRY and CDR2 SYGVKD. CDR3 length: 14 amino acids. CDR3 region: CTIRLEREGGEQFF. The CDR3, as DNA: TGTACCATCAGACTTGAGCGGGAGGGCGGTGAGCAGTTCTTC.